The present entry profiles one TCR beta chain with its context. The target antigen is unknown. Here the CDR3 omits its conserved ending phenylalanine or tryptophan, so a read error is the likely source. The limits of the CDR3 on the DNA are not certain, so only TCRdb's listed CDR3 is given. The data were taken from a study of CD8+CD57+ T cells in acquired aplastic anemia. Background on the study: When averaged, DNA from sorted CD4+ and CD8+ cells came to 2.5 to 3.5 ug. Around 10 million reads were obtained on average for healthy donor CD4+ cells. Notes on the study in general: Both patients and controls carried the same twenty-nine CD8+ CDR3 sequences.

The CDR3 totals 12 residues, both ends included. The germline V gene encodes CDR1 SGHTA and CDR2 FQGNSA. TCR beta VDJ combinations and CDR3 sequences were profiled from genomic DNA. TCRdb recomputed calls from the reads with MiXCR, one row per CDR3 protein. The data contain around 400,000 distinct CDR3 sequences, about 70% of them singletons. V is TRBV7-2 and J is TRBJ2-7; the table's D gene call, TRBD2, was not cross checked with the DNA. Sequenced: sorted CD4+, CD8+, or CD8+CD57+ T cells (not recorded which) from PBMCs. The origin of this receptor is a human donor in good health, serving as a control. CDR3 amino acids: CASSSRDSPEYY.